This T cell receptor beta chain was found in a study of T cells in Graves' hyperthyroidism and ophthalmopathy. RNA transcripts served as the template for amplifying TCR beta CDR3 regions. During a first-round RT-PCR of the TCR CDR3, the HTBI primer set was used. One entry per CDR3 protein, called by TCRdb with MiXCR from the multiplex PCR reads. The data show around 700,000 distinct CDR3 sequences, under 20% seen once. This clonotype was detected many times. It was around 11 ml of fresh peripheral blood that supplied the PBMCs. This CDR3 has 17 residues. V lost 1 base to trimming and J lost 0 bases, with 10 bases between them. Germline V gene lookup returns CDR1 SGHAT and CDR2 FQDESV (reference sequence).

What was sequenced was blood. The chain uses TRBV11-1 and TRBJ2-6; tentative D call: TRBD1 (6 bases). This clonotype was sampled from a woman aged 50 to 65 with Graves' hyperthyroidism that later progressed to Graves' ophthalmopathy. CDR3 amino acids: CASSLDRAGSGANVLTF. The CDR3 nucleotides read TGTGCCAGCAGCTTAGACAGGGCGGGCTCTGGGGCCAACGTCCTGACTTTC.